This T cell receptor beta chain was observed in a study of T cell repertoires in cytomegalovirus infection (dated by TCRdb to between 2018 and 2021). Turning to the overall study: Recently identified HLA-C-restricted CMV epitopes, whose presentation resists viral immunomodulation, were targeted by peptide stimulations together with well-studied HLA-B-restricted epitopes. The HLA type of each donor mattered for the analysis, because public TCR beta signatures pointed to carriage of CMV infection along with the matching HLA type. The full study reports these points: The ex vivo response was dominated by HLA-C-restricted CMV-specific TCR beta clonotypes, which also provided the single most frequent clonotype in two of eight donors. In both this cohort and an independent cohort of 350 or so donors, the cumulative frequency of public TCR beta family members distinguished carriers of CMV infection plus the relevant HLA type.

The sample's treatment or condition label is to be understood as: in vitro stimulation with specific CMV peptide epitopes to enrich CMV-specific T cells. In the germline V gene (reference sequence), CDR1 corresponds to LNHDA and CDR2 to SQIVND. There are 15 amino acids in the CDR3, from cysteine to phenylalanine inclusive. The DNA shown is the 45-base CDR3, in frame from base 1. Trimming removed 3 bases from V and 2 bases from J; the gene matches leave 4 bases unexplained. Regarding this clonotype: Its recognized antigen is unknown. No much larger clone exists at a distance of one base, and base qualities are not known.

Sequencing was carried out with an Illumina HiSeq 1500. The public sequencing data were trimmed at Q25 with fastp and processed into clonotypes with MiXCR by TCRdb, which kept only in-frame beta chains. Under each unique CDR3 protein, matching rows form one entry showing the most common genes and DNA. The sample table records about half a million distinct CDR3 sequences; around 30% of these occur just once. The ten largest clones represent 17% of the sample. The clonotype was recovered from a human donor in good health (CMV status not recorded). Some clones in this sample may be carry-over from other donors' samples. The sample in question was cultured PBMCs, obtained from culture after CMV antigen stimulation. Recombination connected TRBV19 to TRBJ1-5, with 7 junctional bases fitting TRBD1. The CDR3 protein sequence reads: CASSITGAGNQPQHF. The DNA sequence is as follows: TGTGCCAGTAGTATTACAGGGGCTGGCAATCAGCCCCAGCATTTT.